This T cell receptor (beta chain) was observed in a study of early T cells in non-severe SARS-CoV-2 infection. Study-wide background: Unsorted whole-blood RNA was sequenced in bulk, leaving chains unpaired.

Individual cDNA molecules received unique molecular identifiers during library preparation. TCRdb used MiXCR to reprocess the 5' RACE reads, holding one entry per CDR3 protein. Of 60,000 to 70,000 distinct CDR3 sequences listed, about 6% were seen once; the top ten hold less than 3.5%. The CDR3 totals 13 residues. The V gene's germline CDR1 is SQVTM and CDR2 ANQGSEA. The V and J ends lost 3 bases and 5 bases respectively, with 14 bases between them. The table lists this clonotype with many counts. The antigen remains unidentified. The study, taken as a whole, reports: Matching against VDJdb likely underestimated virus-specific expansions, favoring anti-spike CD8.

This TCR derives from an adult who was a healthcare worker with PCR-confirmed SARS-CoV-2 infection or an uninfected control (not recorded which). V and J are TRBV29-1 and TRBJ2-7; D uncertain. The specimen comprised whole blood, sampled at baseline. The CDR3 bases are TGCAGCGTTGACGGGTCTATCGGAAACGAGCAGTACTTC. Translation: CSVDGSIGNEQYF.